The next 24 T cell receptor beta chains were all read from a single sample in a study of T-cell memory formation after mild COVID-19. TCRdb re-derived calls from the 5' RACE reads in MiXCR, one entry per CDR3 protein. Of fewer than 200,000 distinct CDR3 sequences in the sample, 13% were seen once. Sequencing was done on a sample of PBMCs or a T cell subset sorted from them (not recorded which). The receptors originated from a man between 18 and 29 years old who had mild COVID-19 (a few samples of this study predate the infection). Cell type and time point are not known.

This clonotype has just a few counts. The J gene is TRBJ2-3, the V gene TRBV7-2; D uncertain. In germline, CDR1 is SGHTA, CDR2 FQGNSA. V lost 5 bases to trimming and J lost 6 bases, with 15 bases between them. The CDR3 contains 14 residues. The CDR3, as DNA: TGTGCCAGCAGCCCGAGCCGGGTTTTGGATACGCAGTATTTT. This codes for CASSPSRVLDTQYF.

This clonotype has a count of ten or more. The chain joins TRBV12-3 or TRBV12-4 to TRBJ2-5; a possible D gene is TRBD1 (8 bases). V was cut by 4 bases and J by 5 bases, with 14 bases left in between. The CDR3 consists of 14 residues. CDR3 loop: CASSSQGGLETQYF. The CDR3 nucleotides are TGTGCCAGCAGTTCACAGGGGGGGCTGGAGACCCAGTACTTC.

This clonotype was picked up a small number of times. This chain uses TRBV5-1 with TRBJ2-3; 8 bases are shared with TRBD1. The V and J ends lost 5 bases and 2 bases, in that order; junction bases with no gene match: 7. This CDR3 region has 15 residues. CDR1 is SGHRS, CDR2 YFSETQ, per germline. CDR3: CASSNPQGATDTQYF. Written as DNA, the CDR3 is TGCGCCAGCAGTAATCCCCAGGGGGCCACAGATACGCAGTATTTT.

This rearrangement joins TRBV5-1 to TRBJ2-5; D is undetermined. Germline V CDR1 and CDR2: SGHRS, YFSETQ. The CDR3 spans 14 residues. The germline V and J ends were trimmed by 3 bases and 0 bases, with 9 bases remaining between them. This CDR3 is CASSSTGDQETQYF. The DNA of the CDR3 is TGCGCCAGCAGCTCCACGGGCGACCAAGAGACCCAGTACTTC.

The chain is built from TRBV18 and TRBJ1-1; maybe TRBD1 (5 bases). The length of the CDR3 is 15 residues. The germline V and J ends were trimmed by 0 bases and 9 bases, with 17 bases remaining between them. Germline lookup yields CDR1 KGHSH and CDR2 LQKENI. CDR3 nucleotide sequence: TGTGCCAGCTCACCACCGGGACTATCGGGGGAGCAAGCTTTCTTT. This translates into CASSPPGLSGEQAFF.

This clonotype was detected many times. The chain joins TRBV25-1 to TRBJ1-2; a possible D gene is TRBD1 (5 bases). The CDR3 runs to 15 residues. CDR1 MGHDK and CDR2 SYGVNS come from the germline V gene. Trimming removed 8 bases from V and 7 bases from J, with 23 bases in between. CDR3 amino acids: CASVLSTVVRGGYTF. CDR3 bases: TGTGCCAGCGTCCTCTCCACCGTTGTGAGGGGTGGCTACACCTTC.

This clonotype occurred a few times. The rearrangement links TRBV5-1 to TRBJ1-3; weak D call: TRBD1 (6 bases). The CDR3 extends over 14 amino acids. V gave up 5 bases and J gave up 7 bases, with 16 bases separating them. The germline CDR1 and CDR2 sequences are SGHRS and YFSETQ. This chain's CDR3 is CASSSRDTMNTIYF. CDR3 nucleotides: TGCGCCAGCAGTTCCCGGGACACGATGAACACCATATATTTT.

This clonotype was seen a few times. The V gene is TRBV11-1, the J gene TRBJ1-1, with D unclear. Between the trimmed V and J ends, which lost 5 bases and 0 bases, there was a span of 13 bases. CDR1 and CDR2 from the germline V gene are SGHAT and FQDESV (reference sequence). The CDR3 contains 15 residues. DNA of the CDR3: TGTGCCAGCAGCCCACAGTGGGGTATGAACACTGAAGCTTTCTTT. It encodes CASSPQWGMNTEAFF.

V usage is TRBV5-1 and J usage is TRBJ2-5; 8 bases line up with TRBD1. V shed 0 bases, J shed 5 bases, and the junction held 6 bases outside the gene matches. The germline V gene has CDR1 SGHRS and CDR2 YFSETQ. This CDR3 region has 15 residues. In DNA form, the CDR3 reads TGCGCCAGCAGCTTGGCGCCAGGGGGCGATGAGACCCAGTACTTC. As protein: CASSLAPGGDETQYF.

This clonotype was observed many times. This chain links TRBV7-2 with TRBJ2-1; 10 positions match TRBD2. J was trimmed by 0 bases and V by 6 bases; bases with no gene match: 5. The CDR3 contains 16 residues. Germline V lookup: CDR1 SGHTA, CDR2 FQGNSA. The DNA of the CDR3 is TGTGCCAGCAGGCGAGCGGGGGGGAGCTCCTACAATGAGCAGTTCTTC. This translates into CASRRAGGSSYNEQFF. The full variable domain, with the rest looked up from reference TRBV7-2 and TRBJ2-1, is GAGVSQSPSNKVTEKGKDVELRCDPISGHTALYWYRQSLGQGLEFLIYFQGNSAPDKSGLPSDRFSAERTGGSVSTLTIQRTQQEDSAVYLCASRRAGGSSYNEQFFGPGTRLTVL.

This sequence joins TRBV11-3 and TRBJ1-3; D is possibly TRBD1 (5 bases). Germline-derived CDR1 and CDR2 are SGHNT and YENEEA. The germline V and J ends were trimmed by 2 bases and 0 bases, with 17 bases remaining between them. This CDR3 contains 18 residues. CDR3 DNA sequence: TGTGCCAGCAGCTTATCGCAAGGCGGGACCACCTCTGGAAACACCATATATTTT. It codes for CASSLSQGGTTSGNTIYF.

The chain uses TRBV6-5 and TRBJ1-5; D might be TRBD1 (6 bases). CDR3 length: 16 amino acids. The germline V gene encodes CDR1 MNHEY and CDR2 SVGAGI. V lost 6 bases and J 6 bases, leaving 21 bases between the germline ends. The CDR3, as DNA: TGTGCCAGCAGCCCCATCGGGGGCCTGACCGTTCAGCCCCAGCATTTT. Amino acid sequence: CASSPIGGLTVQPQHF.

This clonotype was recorded a few times. This chain uses TRBV4-3 with TRBJ2-1; 10 positions match TRBD1. This CDR3 is 15 amino acids long. The germline V gene has CDR1 LGHNA and CDR2 YSLEER. V lost 1 base and J lost 8; bases outside the gene matches: 5. CDR3 nucleotide sequence: TGCGCCAGCAGCCAAGGGGGACAGGGGAGGGATGAGCAGTTCTTC. Protein: CASSQGGQGRDEQFF.

This clonotype was detected only a few times. The gene calls are TRBV30 and TRBJ1-2; D not certain. CDR3 length: 13 residues. The V end was cut by 0 bases, the J end by 1 base, with 6 bases between. Germline V gives CDR1 GTSNPN, CDR2 SVGIG (reference sequence). CDR3 protein: CAWSVGLNYGYTF. The CDR3 nucleotides read TGTGCCTGGAGTGTAGGGCTTAACTATGGCTACACCTTC.

The J gene is TRBJ1-3, the V gene TRBV5-1, with 7 bases matching TRBD1. The CDR3 extends over 16 amino acids. V lost 2 bases, J lost 0 bases, and 5 bases stayed unmatched. Germline-derived CDR1 and CDR2 are SGHRS and YFSETQ. The CDR3 loop reads CASSFGTANSGNTIYF. The CDR3 nucleotides read TGCGCCAGCAGCTTCGGGACAGCAAACTCTGGAAACACCATATATTTT.

The chain links TRBV7-9 to TRBJ2-7, with D perhaps matching TRBD1 (5 bases). The CDR3 extends over 15 amino acids. Germline-derived CDR1 and CDR2 are SEHNR and FQNEAQ (reference sequence). Trimming shortened V by 4 bases and J by 3 bases, and 16 bases separated the two germline ends. The CDR3 nucleotides are TGTGCCAGCAGCTGGAACGGCAAGGGGCTCTACGAGCAGTACGTC. Amino acids: CASSWNGKGLYEQYV.

This chain links TRBV5-1 with TRBJ1-2; D is perhaps TRBD1 (6 bases). The V and J ends lost 0 bases and 1 base respectively, with 10 bases between them. CDR1 is SGHRS and CDR2 is YFSETQ in the germline V gene. The CDR3 is 15 residues long. Written as DNA, the CDR3 is TGCGCCAGCAGCTTGGGTCCAGGGGTTAACTATGGCTACACCTTC. Protein: CASSLGPGVNYGYTF.

By sample share, this clonotype is medium-sized (0.01 to 0.1%). The chain recombines TRBV27 with TRBJ2-3; D gene ambiguous. Trimming pared 11 bases from V and 5 bases from J, leaving 17 bases between. Germline V gene sequence: CDR1 MNHEY, CDR2 SMNVEV (reference sequence). The CDR3 is made up of 13 amino acids. The CDR3 loop reads CAPANPEEDTQYF. CDR3 nucleotides: TGTGCCCCCGCGAATCCCGAGGAAGATACGCAGTATTTT.

This clonotype has ten or more counts. Relative to the germline gene, one junction end is altered; a read error may explain this. The chain has TRBV7-7 and TRBJ2-4, with 10 bases matching TRBD1. From germline, CDR1 is SSHAT and CDR2 FNYEAQ (reference sequence). CDR3 length: 13 residues. CDR3 nucleotides: TGTGCTAGCAGCTTCGGGACAGGGGACATTCAGTACTTC. Protein sequence: CASSFGTGDIQYF.

This clonotype was detected many times. V and J are TRBV7-2 and TRBJ2-2, with 8 bases aligning to TRBD2. Looked up from germline, CDR1 is SGHTA and CDR2 is FQGNSA. The CDR3 is made up of 16 amino acids. The junction had 12 bases not matched to a gene; V was cut back by 5 bases and J by 7 bases. The CDR3 is CASSPRLALIGGELFF. CDR3 DNA sequence: TGTGCCAGCAGCCCAAGACTAGCGCTCATTGGCGGGGAGCTGTTTTTT.

A few counts support this clonotype. This sequence joins TRBV11-2 and TRBJ1-2, with D perhaps TRBD1 (6 bases). V gave up 6 bases and J gave up 0 bases, with 17 bases separating them. Germline CDR1 reads SGHAT; CDR2 reads FQNNGV. This CDR3 has 16 amino acids. The CDR3, as DNA: TGTGCCAGCAGATCTCCCGGGACAAGAGCTAACTATGGCTACACCTTC. It codes for CASRSPGTRANYGYTF. The full variable domain, completed using reference TRBV11-2 and TRBJ1-2, is EAGVAQSPRYKIIEKRQSVAFWCNPISGHATLYWYQQILGQGPKLLIQFQNNGVVDDSQLPKDRFSAERLKGVDSTLKIQPAKLEDSAVYLCASRSPGTRANYGYTFGSGTRLTVV.

The chain uses TRBV12-3 or TRBV12-4 and TRBJ1-1; D unclear. The CDR3 has 13 amino acids. With 3 bases removed from V and 4 bases from J, the gap between germline ends came to 9 bases. CDR3 protein: CASSLLAFTEAFF. DNA for the CDR3: TGTGCCAGCAGTTTGCTCGCTTTCACTGAAGCTTTCTTT.

This clonotype was seen a few times. J is TRBJ1-3 and V is TRBV6-5, with D uncertain. V gave up 7 bases and J gave up 3 bases, with 13 bases separating them. The CDR3 is made up of 14 amino acids. The germline V gene encodes CDR1 MNHEY and CDR2 SVGAGI. CDR3 amino acids: CASTSPAGGNTIYF. The CDR3 DNA follows: TGTGCCAGCACCAGCCCTGCGGGTGGAAACACCATATATTTT.

In its sample, this clonotype was seen a few times. The chain has TRBV4-3 and TRBJ1-2; unclear D gene. The CDR3 is 14 amino acids. From germline, CDR1 is LGHNA and CDR2 YSLEER. V shed 0 bases and J shed 2 bases, with 7 bases lying between them. In DNA, the CDR3 is TGCGCCAGCAGCCAAGAGGTCAAAAACTATGGCTACACCTTC. The encoded protein is CASSQEVKNYGYTF.